The T cell receptor (beta chain) described here comes from a study of blood T cells in healthy people across ages. A second PCR, run for about 6 to 12 cycles, used a sample-barcoded 5' primer plus a J-beta primer mix. MiXCR, applied by TCRdb to the 5' RACE reads, yields one record per CDR3 protein. This table holds 650,000 to 700,000 distinct CDR3 sequences, around 32% found once. Worth noting for this clonotype: A much more abundant neighbour one base away suggests this may be a read error.

In germline, CDR1 is KGHDR, CDR2 SFDVKD. CDR3 length equals 16 residues. V lost 3 bases to trimming and J lost 11 bases; unmatched junction nucleotides: 13. This receptor was taken from a woman older than 75 in good health. This rearrangement joins TRBV24-1 to TRBJ2-1, with 9 bases aligning to TRBD2. The sequencing input was blood. The DNA of the CDR3 is TGTGCCACCAGTGATCGCTGGGCGGGGGGGCTTGATAAGCAGTTCTTC. Translated: CATSDRWAGGLDKQFF.